This entry lists 30 T cell receptor beta chains sequenced from one sample in a study of PD-1 blockade in classical Hodgkin lymphoma. Patients all relapsed after autologous stem cell transplantation, and there was variation in brentuximab vedotin exposure. The table came from immunoSEQ multiplex PCR; TCRdb's copy has only in-frame clones and leaves some out. Among about 29,000 clones listed, approximately 72% were seen once. The sequencing used peripheral blood mononuclear cells (PBMCs), collected before the second cycle of nivolumab. Receptors originate from a human donor with classical Hodgkin lymphoma.

The V call is TRBV7-3, the J call TRBJ2-2; D is perhaps TRBD1 (5 bases). There are 14 residues in the CDR3. V lost 5 bases and J 6 bases, leaving 13 bases between the germline ends. Germline V gene data show CDR1 as SGHTA and CDR2 as FQGTGA. The CDR3 bases are TGTGCCAGCAGCCCCCAGGGTTCGGCCGGGGAGCTGTTTTTT. Amino acids: CASSPQGSAGELFF.

V and J are TRBV9 and TRBJ2-1; 14 bases are shared with TRBD2. Germline loops: CDR1 SGDLS, CDR2 YYNGEE. Trimming cost V 4 bases and J 8 bases; bases outside gene matches: 8. This CDR3 spans 16 amino acids. The CDR3 nucleotides are TGTGCCAGCAGCTTTGGACTAGCGGGGGGAGTCGATGAGCAGTTCTTC. Protein sequence: CASSFGLAGGVDEQFF.

This clone was recorded a few times. The chain is built from TRBV29-1 and TRBJ1-2; tentatively, D is TRBD1 (6 bases). This CDR3 has 12 residues. V was shortened by 1 base and J by 8 bases, with 11 bases between the two germline ends. The V gene's germline CDR1 is SQVTM and CDR2 ANQGSEA. The CDR3 coding sequence is TGCAGCGTTGAAGCAGGTGGGGGCGGCTACACCTTC. The encoded protein is CSVEAGGGGYTF.

This clone was found a few times. This sequence joins TRBV5-1 and TRBJ2-3; D may correspond to TRBD1 or TRBD2 (6 bases each). Trimming stripped 6 bases from V and 2 bases from J, with 13 bases between. The CDR3 consists of 14 residues. The V gene's germline CDR1 is SGHRS and CDR2 YFSETQ. The CDR3: CASMEGGPTDTQYF. The CDR3 bases are TGCGCCAGCATGGAGGGGGGCCCCACAGATACGCAGTATTTT.

CDR3 sequence: CASSLQGGMYNEQFF. The CDR3 coding sequence is TGTGCCAGCAGCTTACAAGGGGGGATGTACAATGAGCAGTTCTTC. This sequence joins TRBV7-8 and TRBJ2-1; D possibly matches TRBD1 or TRBD2 (6 bases each). The CDR3 runs to 15 residues. Germline V gene data show CDR1 as SGHVS and CDR2 as FQNEAQ. V dropped 2 bases and J dropped 4 bases, with 12 bases sitting between them.

This clone was counted once. The gene calls are TRBV7-2 and TRBJ1-4; no firm D call. CDR3 length equals 13 residues. Germline CDR1 is SGHTA and CDR2 is FQGNSA. The V gene lost 1 base and the J gene lost 7 bases, with 7 bases spanning the gap. The CDR3: CASSLVFAEKLFF. CDR3 bases: TGTGCCAGCAGCTTAGTTTTCGCTGAAAAACTGTTTTTT.

The chain recombines TRBV27 with TRBJ2-2; 7 bases line up with TRBD1. Germline V gives CDR1 MNHEY, CDR2 SMNVEV (reference sequence). The junction had 12 bases not matched to a gene; V was cut back by 6 bases and J by 5 bases. CDR3 size: 16 residues. CDR3 in DNA: TGTGCCAGCAGCCTGAGTCCGGGACAGATGACCGGGGAGCTGTTTTTT. Amino acids: CASSLSPGQMTGELFF.

The chain is built from TRBV7-3 and TRBJ2-2; D is possibly TRBD1 (6 bases). Per the germline V gene, CDR1 is SGHTA and CDR2 is FQGTGA. The CDR3 loop spans 17 amino acids. V shed 1 base and J shed 4 bases, with 16 bases lying between them. CDR3 protein: CASSLMGTRGSTGELFF. CDR3 DNA sequence: TGTGCCAGCAGCTTAATGGGGACCAGGGGTAGCACCGGGGAGCTGTTTTTT.

J is TRBJ2-7 and V is TRBV9; TRBD2 aligns across 10 bases. The CDR3 totals 14 residues. Germline CDR1 SGDLS, CDR2 YYNGEE. The J segment lost 7 bases and the V segment lost 0 bases, leaving 4 bases of the junction unmatched. The CDR3, as DNA: TGTGCCAGCAGCGTAGTGGAGCGGGGGGGAGAGCAGTACTTC. It yields the protein CASSVVERGGEQYF.

In DNA, the CDR3 is TGTGCCAGCAGTTACACCGTCACAGATACGCAGTATTTT. Translated, it gives CASSYTVTDTQYF. This chain joins TRBV6-5 and TRBJ2-3; no definite D call. Germline CDR1 MNHEY, CDR2 SVGAGI. The CDR3 is 13 amino acids. Trimming left V 2 bases short and J 2 bases short, with 5 bases between.

In DNA, the CDR3 is TGTGCCAGCAGTTCGTACAGGGGCGGCGAGACCCAGTACTTC. Translation: CASSSYRGGETQYF. V is TRBV6-5 and J is TRBJ2-5; 7 nucleotides line up with TRBD1. CDR1 is MNHEY, CDR2 SVGAGI, per germline. V shed 4 bases, J shed 5 bases, and the junction held 7 bases outside the gene matches. CDR3 length: 14 amino acids.

This sequence joins TRBV5-6 and TRBJ2-5, with unresolved D. The V and J ends lost 1 base and 4 bases respectively, with 5 bases between them. The CDR3 covers 12 residues. Germline CDR1 is SGHDT and CDR2 is YYEEEE. In nucleotides, the CDR3 is TGTGCCAGCAGCTTGACCCCAGAGACCCAGTACTTC. It translates to CASSLTPETQYF.

The chain combines TRBV6-6 with TRBJ2-7, with 9 bases matching TRBD1. The germline V gene encodes CDR1 MNHNY and CDR2 SVGAGI (reference sequence). V lost 10 bases and J lost 2; bases outside the gene matches: 9. The CDR3 covers 14 residues. CDR3 DNA: TGTGCCACCAAGCCCTGGGACAGGGCCTACGAGCAGTACTTC. Its translation: CATKPWDRAYEQYF.

The chain is built from TRBV5-1 and TRBJ2-2; weak D call: TRBD1 (6 bases). Germline-derived CDR1 and CDR2 are SGHRS and YFSETQ. This CDR3 is built from 17 residues. With 0 bases removed from V and 1 base from J, the gap between germline ends came to 13 bases. The CDR3 spells CASSLVPPGQNTGELFF. Written as DNA, the CDR3 is TGCGCCAGCAGCTTGGTGCCCCCGGGACAGAACACCGGGGAGCTGTTTTTT.

This chain joins TRBV11-2 and TRBJ2-7, with D unresolved. Looked up from germline, CDR1 is SGHAT and CDR2 is FQNNGV. V gave up 5 bases and J gave up 2 bases, with 10 bases separating them. The CDR3 is 13 residues long. The CDR3 sequence is CASSDDTAYEQYF. CDR3 sequence (DNA): TGTGCCAGCAGCGACGACACAGCCTACGAGCAGTACTTC.

This chain uses TRBV9 with TRBJ2-5; 8 bases line up with TRBD2. This CDR3 contains 16 residues. The ends lost 0 bases at V and 3 bases at J; junction bases unmatched: 7. Germline CDR1 is SGDLS and CDR2 is YYNGEE. CDR3: CASSVDPAGAKETQYF. The CDR3 nucleotides read TGTGCCAGCAGCGTAGATCCAGCGGGGGCCAAAGAGACCCAGTACTTC.

The V and J genes are TRBV19 and TRBJ1-2; TRBD1 matches 9 bases. CDR1 and CDR2 (germline): LNHDA, SQIVND (reference sequence). The V and J ends lost 4 bases and 2 bases, in that order; junction bases with no gene match: 5. CDR3 size: 15 residues. The CDR3 spells CASSTDRGGNYGYTF. DNA of the CDR3: TGTGCCAGTAGTACCGACAGGGGGGGGAACTATGGCTACACCTTC.

The V and J genes are TRBV18 and TRBJ2-3, with 9 bases identical to TRBD1. Germline CDR1 and CDR2: KGHSH and LQKENI. The trim removed 5 bases at V and 7 bases at J, leaving 7 bases unmatched. The CDR3 totals 14 residues. The DNA for the CDR3 is TGTGCCAGCTCAACCGGGACAGGGTCTTATACGCAGTATTTT. Amino acid sequence: CASSTGTGSYTQYF.

V is TRBV2 and J is TRBJ2-7, with TRBD2 identical over 8 bases. The CDR3 runs to 15 residues. The J segment lost 2 bases and the V segment lost 6 bases, leaving 9 bases of the junction unmatched. Germline CDR1 SNHLY, CDR2 FYNNEI. Written as DNA, the CDR3 is TGTGCCAGCAGACCAGAGCGGGGGACCACCTACGAGCAGTACTTC. Protein sequence: CASRPERGTTYEQYF.

J is TRBJ1-1 and V is TRBV5-1, with TRBD1 identical over 8 bases. V gave up 3 bases and J gave up 1 base; unmatched junction bases: 11. Germline V gene data show CDR1 as SGHRS and CDR2 as YFSETQ. The CDR3 consists of 17 residues. The CDR3 DNA is TGCGCCAGCAGCTCCTCCGGGACAGGATACCCGAACACTGAAGCTTTCTTT. Translation gives CASSSSGTGYPNTEAFF.

The chain uses TRBV5-1 and TRBJ2-4; 8 nucleotides line up with TRBD1. The ends lost 4 bases at V and 5 bases at J; junction bases unmatched: 5. The CDR3 consists of 14 residues. Germline assignment: CDR1 SGHRS and CDR2 YFSETQ. CDR3 DNA sequence: TGCGCCAGCAGCAACGGACAGGGACAAAACATTCAGTACTTC. Its protein is CASSNGQGQNIQYF.

The chain combines TRBV27 with TRBJ1-1; 10 nucleotides agree with TRBD1. The V gene end was trimmed by 2 bases and the J gene end by 5 bases; junction bases not matched to a gene: 5. This CDR3 is built from 15 residues. The germline V gene has CDR1 MNHEY and CDR2 SMNVEV (reference sequence). The CDR3 loop is CASSLGTGVWTEAFF. For the CDR3, the DNA is TGTGCCAGCAGTTTAGGGACAGGGGTATGGACTGAAGCTTTCTTT.

This chain joins TRBV7-2 and TRBJ2-5, with TRBD2 matching over 11 bases. In germline, CDR1 is SGHTA, CDR2 FQGNSA. After removal of 3 bases from V and 7 bases from J, the junction contained 7 bases not matched to a gene. This CDR3 is built from 15 residues. The CDR3 protein is CASSFTTSGVGTQYF. The DNA of the CDR3 is TGTGCCAGCAGCTTTACGACTAGCGGGGTGGGGACCCAGTACTTC.

This rearrangement joins TRBV7-2 to TRBJ1-3, with D maybe TRBD1 (6 bases). The CDR3 is made up of 15 amino acids. The ends were cut back, 8 bases at V and 2 bases at J, with 16 bases in the middle. CDR1 is SGHTA, CDR2 FQGNSA, per germline. Here the CDR3 DNA reads TGTGCCAGCGGAGGGGGGGTGGCGGCTGGAAACACCATATATTTT. It codes for CASGGGVAAGNTIYF.

This chain links TRBV6-6 with TRBJ1-2; a weak D match, TRBD1 (6 bases). Trimming cost V 6 bases and J 8 bases, with 16 bases left between them. The germline CDR1 and CDR2 sequences are MNHNY and SVGAGI (reference sequence). This CDR3 is 13 amino acids long. The CDR3 spells CASREGGYGGYTF. The CDR3 region has the DNA TGTGCCAGCAGGGAAGGGGGATACGGCGGCTACACCTTC.

Details on this clone: Additional DNA sequences in this sample encode the identical CDR3. The chain recombines TRBV6-5 with TRBJ1-1, with D maybe TRBD1 (5 bases). CDR3 length: 15 amino acids. CDR1 MNHEY and CDR2 SVGAGI come from the germline V gene. The V gene lost 2 bases and the J gene lost 3 bases, with 13 bases spanning the gap. CDR3 sequence: CASSYSRTSDTEAFF. The CDR3 nucleotides read TGTGCCAGCAGTTACAGTCGGACATCCGACACTGAAGCTTTCTTT.

The chain carries TRBV28 and TRBJ1-1; 8 nucleotides line up with TRBD1. The CDR3 runs 14 residues. Germline assignment: CDR1 MDHEN and CDR2 SYDVKM. Trimming cost V 7 bases and J 4 bases; bases outside gene matches: 8. The CDR3 DNA follows: TGTGCCAGCACCTTAGGACAGGGAGTCACTGAAGCTTTCTTT. This codes for CASTLGQGVTEAFF.

V gene TRBV4-3 combines with J gene TRBJ2-2; TRBD1 matches at 9 bases. Trimming removed 1 base from V and 2 bases from J; junction bases left unmatched: 5. The CDR3 runs 17 residues. Germline CDR1 reads LGHNA; CDR2 reads YSLEER. In nucleotides, the CDR3 is TGCGCCAGCAGCCAAGTTCAACAGGGGGCTAACACCGGGGAGCTGTTTTTT. Translated: CASSQVQQGANTGELFF.

The V and J genes are TRBV18 and TRBJ1-2; tentatively, D is TRBD1 (6 bases). Per germline, CDR1 KGHSH and CDR2 LQKENI. V gave up 3 bases and J gave up 2 bases, with 10 bases separating them. There are 14 residues in the CDR3. CDR3 loop: CASSPRGQNYGYTF. In DNA, the CDR3 is TGTGCCAGCTCACCCCGAGGACAGAACTATGGCTACACCTTC.

A few counts support this clone. The chain carries TRBV19 and TRBJ1-1; D call uncertain. Germline values: CDR1 LNHDA, CDR2 SQIVND (reference sequence). Trimming took off 6 bases at V and 6 bases at J, with 14 bases between the two ends. The CDR3 runs to 13 residues. The CDR3 bases are TGTGCCAGTAGAATGGACGGCCGCCCTGAAGCTTTCTTT. Its protein is CASRMDGRPEAFF.